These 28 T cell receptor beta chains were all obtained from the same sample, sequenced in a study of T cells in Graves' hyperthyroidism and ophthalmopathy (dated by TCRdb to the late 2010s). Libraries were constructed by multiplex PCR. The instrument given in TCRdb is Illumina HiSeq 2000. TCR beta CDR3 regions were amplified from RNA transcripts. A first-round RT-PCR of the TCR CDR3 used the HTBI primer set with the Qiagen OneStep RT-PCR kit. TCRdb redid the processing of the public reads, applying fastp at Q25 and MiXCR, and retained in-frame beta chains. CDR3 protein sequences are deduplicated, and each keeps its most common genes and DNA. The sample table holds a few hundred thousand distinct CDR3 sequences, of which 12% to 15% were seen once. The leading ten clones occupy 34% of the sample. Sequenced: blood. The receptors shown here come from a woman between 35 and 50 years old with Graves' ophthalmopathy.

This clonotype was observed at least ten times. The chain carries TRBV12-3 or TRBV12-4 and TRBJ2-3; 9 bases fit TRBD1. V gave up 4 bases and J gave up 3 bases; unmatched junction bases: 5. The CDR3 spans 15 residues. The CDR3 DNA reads TGTGCCAGCAGTTCCTACAGGGGGCGGACAGATACGCAGTATTTT. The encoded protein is CASSSYRGRTDTQYF.

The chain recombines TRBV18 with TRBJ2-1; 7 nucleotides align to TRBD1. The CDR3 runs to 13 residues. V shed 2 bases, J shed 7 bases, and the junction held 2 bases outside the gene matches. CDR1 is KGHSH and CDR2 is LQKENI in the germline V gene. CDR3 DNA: TGTGCCAGCTCACCAGCCAGGGGGAATGAGCAGTTCTTC. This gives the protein CASSPARGNEQFF.

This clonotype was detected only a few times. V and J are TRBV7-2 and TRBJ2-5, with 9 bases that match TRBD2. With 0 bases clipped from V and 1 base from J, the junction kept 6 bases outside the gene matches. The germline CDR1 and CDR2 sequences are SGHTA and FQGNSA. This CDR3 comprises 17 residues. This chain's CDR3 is CASSLALSGGTQETQYF. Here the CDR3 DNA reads TGTGCCAGCAGCTTAGCGCTTAGCGGGGGAACCCAAGAGACCCAGTACTTC.

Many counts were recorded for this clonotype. CDR3 nucleotide sequence: TGTGCCAGCAGCCCGTTTGGGCTAGCGGGGAGAAATCGCAATGAGCAGTTCTTC. This sequence encodes CASSPFGLAGRNRNEQFF. This chain uses TRBV7-2 with TRBJ2-1, with 9 bases lining up with TRBD2. The CDR3 runs 18 residues. Germline CDR1 and CDR2: SGHTA and FQGNSA. Trimming cost V 5 bases and J 6 bases; bases outside gene matches: 17.

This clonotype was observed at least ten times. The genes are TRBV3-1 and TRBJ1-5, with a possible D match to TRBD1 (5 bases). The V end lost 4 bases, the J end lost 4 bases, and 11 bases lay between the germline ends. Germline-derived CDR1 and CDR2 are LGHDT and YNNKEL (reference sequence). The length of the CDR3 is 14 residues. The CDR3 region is CASSPRDYNQPQHF. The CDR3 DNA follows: TGTGCCAGCAGCCCCAGGGATTATAATCAGCCCCAGCATTTT.

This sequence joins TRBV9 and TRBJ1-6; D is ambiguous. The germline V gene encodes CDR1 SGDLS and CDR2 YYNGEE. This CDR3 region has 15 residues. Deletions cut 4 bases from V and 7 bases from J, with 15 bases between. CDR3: CASSPTASTNSPLHF. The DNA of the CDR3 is TGTGCCAGCAGCCCCACCGCAAGTACGAATTCACCCCTCCACTTT.

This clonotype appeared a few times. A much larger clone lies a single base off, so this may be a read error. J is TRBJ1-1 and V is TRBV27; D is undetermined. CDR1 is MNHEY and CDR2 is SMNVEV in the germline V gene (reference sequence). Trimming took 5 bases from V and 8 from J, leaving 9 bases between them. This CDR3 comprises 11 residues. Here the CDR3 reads CASSTRWEAFF. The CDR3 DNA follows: TGTGCCAGCAGTACCAGATGGGAAGCTTTCTTT.

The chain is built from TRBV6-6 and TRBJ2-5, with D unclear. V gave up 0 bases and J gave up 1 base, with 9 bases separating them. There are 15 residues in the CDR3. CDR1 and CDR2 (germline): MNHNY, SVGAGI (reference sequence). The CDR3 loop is CASSYSTSFQETQYF. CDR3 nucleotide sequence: TGTGCCAGCAGTTACTCGACCAGTTTCCAAGAGACCCAGTACTTC.

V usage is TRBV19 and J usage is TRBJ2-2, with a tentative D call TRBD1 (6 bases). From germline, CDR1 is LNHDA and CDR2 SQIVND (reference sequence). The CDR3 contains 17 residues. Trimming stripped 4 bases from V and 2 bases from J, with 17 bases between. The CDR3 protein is CASSTGLGASNTGELFF. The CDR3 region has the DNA TGTGCCAGTAGTACCGGATTGGGGGCAAGTAACACCGGGGAGCTGTTTTTT. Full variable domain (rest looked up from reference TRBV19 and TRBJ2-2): DGGITQSPKYLFRKEGQNVTLSCEQNLNHDAMYWYRQDPGQGLRLIYYSQIVNDFQKGDIAEGYSVSREKKESFPLTVTSAQKNPTAFYLCASSTGLGASNTGELFFGEGSRLTVL.

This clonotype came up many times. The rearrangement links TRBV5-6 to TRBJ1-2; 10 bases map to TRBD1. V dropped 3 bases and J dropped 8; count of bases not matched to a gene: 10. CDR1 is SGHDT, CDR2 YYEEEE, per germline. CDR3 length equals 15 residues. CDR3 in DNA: TGTGCCAGCAGCTCCTGGACAGGGGGGATCGGGGGCTACACCTTC. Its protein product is CASSSWTGGIGGYTF. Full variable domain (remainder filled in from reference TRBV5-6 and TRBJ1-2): DAGVTQSPTHLIKTRGQQVTLRCSPKSGHDTVSWYQQALGQGPQFIFQYYEEEERQRGNFPDRFSGHQFPNYSSELNVNALLLGDSALYLCASSSWTGGIGGYTFGSGTRLTVV.

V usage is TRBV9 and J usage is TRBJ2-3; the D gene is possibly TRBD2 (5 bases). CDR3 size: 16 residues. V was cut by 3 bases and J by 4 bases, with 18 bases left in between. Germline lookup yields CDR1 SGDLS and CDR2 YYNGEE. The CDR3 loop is CASSELASSHADTQYF. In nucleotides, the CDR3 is TGTGCCAGCAGCGAGCTAGCTTCAAGTCACGCAGATACGCAGTATTTT.

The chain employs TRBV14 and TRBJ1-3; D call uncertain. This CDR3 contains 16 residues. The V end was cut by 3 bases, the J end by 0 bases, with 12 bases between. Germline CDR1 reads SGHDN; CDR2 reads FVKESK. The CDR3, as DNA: TGTGCCAGCAGCCATCCGGACTCAAACTCTGGAAACACCATATATTTT. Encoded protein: CASSHPDSNSGNTIYF.

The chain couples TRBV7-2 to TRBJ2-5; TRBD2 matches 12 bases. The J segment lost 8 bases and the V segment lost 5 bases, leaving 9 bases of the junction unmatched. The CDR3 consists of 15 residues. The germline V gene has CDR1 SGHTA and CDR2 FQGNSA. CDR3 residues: CASSPPGLAGGTQYF. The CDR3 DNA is TGTGCCAGCAGCCCGCCGGGACTAGCGGGTGGAACCCAGTACTTC.

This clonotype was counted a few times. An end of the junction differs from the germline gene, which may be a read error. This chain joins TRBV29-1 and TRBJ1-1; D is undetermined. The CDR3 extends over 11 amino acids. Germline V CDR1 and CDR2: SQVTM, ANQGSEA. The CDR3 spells CGVETYSEAFF. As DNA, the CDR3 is TGCGGCGTTGAAACATACTCTGAAGCTTTCTTT.

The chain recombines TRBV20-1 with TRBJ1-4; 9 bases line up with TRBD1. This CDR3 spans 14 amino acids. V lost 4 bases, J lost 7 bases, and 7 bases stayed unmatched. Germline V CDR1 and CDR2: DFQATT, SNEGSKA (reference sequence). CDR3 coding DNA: TGCAGTGCTAACACCGGGACAGGGATTGAAAAACTGTTTTTT. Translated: CSANTGTGIEKLFF.

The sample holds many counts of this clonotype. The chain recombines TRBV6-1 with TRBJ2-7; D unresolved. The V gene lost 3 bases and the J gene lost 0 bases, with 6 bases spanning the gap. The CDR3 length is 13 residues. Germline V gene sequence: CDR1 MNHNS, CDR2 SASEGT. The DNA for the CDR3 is TGTGCCAGCAGTGATGTAAACTCCTACGAGCAGTACTTC. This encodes CASSDVNSYEQYF.

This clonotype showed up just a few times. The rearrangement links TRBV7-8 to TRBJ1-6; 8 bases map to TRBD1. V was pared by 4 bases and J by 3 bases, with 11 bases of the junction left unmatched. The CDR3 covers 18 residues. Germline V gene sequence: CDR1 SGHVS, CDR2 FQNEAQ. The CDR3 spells CASSSLVTGTGYNSPLHF. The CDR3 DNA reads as TGTGCCAGCAGCTCCCTCGTGACCGGGACAGGCTATAATTCACCCCTCCACTTT.

CDR3 amino acids: CASSQDRGEQFF. CDR3 in DNA: TGCGCCAGCAGCCAAGATAGGGGTGAGCAGTTCTTC. The genes are TRBV4-1 and TRBJ2-1, with D possibly being TRBD1 (5 bases). There are 12 residues in the CDR3. Germline-derived CDR1 and CDR2 are MGHRA and YSYEKL. Trimming cost V 0 bases and J 9 bases, with 6 bases left between them.

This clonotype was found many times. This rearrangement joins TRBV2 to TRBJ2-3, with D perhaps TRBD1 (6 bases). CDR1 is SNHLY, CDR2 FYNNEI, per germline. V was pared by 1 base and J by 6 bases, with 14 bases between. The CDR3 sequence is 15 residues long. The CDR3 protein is CASSEGGGSRDTQYF. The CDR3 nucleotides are TGTGCCAGCAGTGAAGGAGGGGGATCTAGGGATACGCAGTATTTT.

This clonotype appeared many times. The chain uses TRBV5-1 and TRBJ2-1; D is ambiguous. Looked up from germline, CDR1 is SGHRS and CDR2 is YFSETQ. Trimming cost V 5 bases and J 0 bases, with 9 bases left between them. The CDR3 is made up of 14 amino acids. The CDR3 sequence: CASRTDTSYNEQFF. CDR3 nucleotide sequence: TGCGCCAGCAGAACAGATACCTCCTACAATGAGCAGTTCTTC. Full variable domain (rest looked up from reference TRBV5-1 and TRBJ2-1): KAGVTQTPRYLIKTRGQQVTLSCSPISGHRSVSWYQQTPGQGLQFLFEYFSETQRNKGNFPGRFSGRQFSNSRSEMNVSTLELGDSALYLCASRTDTSYNEQFFGPGTRLTVL.

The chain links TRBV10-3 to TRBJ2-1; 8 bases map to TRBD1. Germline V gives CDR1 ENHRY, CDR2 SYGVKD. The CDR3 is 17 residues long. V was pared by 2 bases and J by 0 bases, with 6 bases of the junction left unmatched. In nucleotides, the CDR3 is TGTGCCATCAGTGAGAGGGGACAGGCTAGCTCCTACAATGAGCAGTTCTTC. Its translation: CAISERGQASSYNEQFF.

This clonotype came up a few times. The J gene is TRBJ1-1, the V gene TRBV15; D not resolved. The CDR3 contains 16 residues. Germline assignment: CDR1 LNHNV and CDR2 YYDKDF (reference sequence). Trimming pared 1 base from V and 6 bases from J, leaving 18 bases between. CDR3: CATSRGHWGVLAEAFF. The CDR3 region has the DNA TGTGCCACCAGCAGAGGACACTGGGGTGTTCTCGCTGAAGCTTTCTTT.

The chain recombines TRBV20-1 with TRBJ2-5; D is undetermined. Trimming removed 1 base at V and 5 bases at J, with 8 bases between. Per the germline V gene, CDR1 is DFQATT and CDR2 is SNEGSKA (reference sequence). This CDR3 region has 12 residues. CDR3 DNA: TGCAGTGCTAGAGGGGTCTGGGAGACCCAGTACTTC. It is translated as CSARGVWETQYF.

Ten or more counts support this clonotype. The CDR3 nucleotides are TGTGCCAGTAGTCCGCCGGGCAGGCGACGACAAGAGACCCAGTACTTC. It translates to CASSPPGRRRQETQYF. J is TRBJ2-5 and V is TRBV19; the D is unclear. V was shortened by 5 bases and J by 2 bases, with 18 bases between the two germline ends. The CDR3 contains 16 residues. Germline values: CDR1 LNHDA, CDR2 SQIVND (reference sequence).

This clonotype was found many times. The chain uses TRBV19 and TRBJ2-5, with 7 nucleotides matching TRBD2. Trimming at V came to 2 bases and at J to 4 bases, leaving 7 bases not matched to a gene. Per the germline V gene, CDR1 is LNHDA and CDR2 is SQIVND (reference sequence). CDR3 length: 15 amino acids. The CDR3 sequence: CASSIRRGRGETQYF. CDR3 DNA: TGTGCCAGTAGTATAAGGCGGGGGAGGGGAGAGACCCAGTACTTC.

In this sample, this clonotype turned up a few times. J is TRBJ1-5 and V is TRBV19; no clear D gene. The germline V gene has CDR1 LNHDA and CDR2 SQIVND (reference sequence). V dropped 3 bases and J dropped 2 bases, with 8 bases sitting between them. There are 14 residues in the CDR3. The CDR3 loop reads CASSIRSGNQPQHF. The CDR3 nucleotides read TGTGCCAGTAGTATTCGGAGCGGCAATCAGCCCCAGCATTTT.

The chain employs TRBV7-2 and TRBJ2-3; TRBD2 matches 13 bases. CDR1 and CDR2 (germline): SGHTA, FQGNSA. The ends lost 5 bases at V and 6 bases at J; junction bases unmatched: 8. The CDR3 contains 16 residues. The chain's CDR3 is CASSRGLAGVGDTQYF. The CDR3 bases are TGTGCCAGCAGCCGCGGACTAGCGGGAGTGGGGGATACGCAGTATTTT. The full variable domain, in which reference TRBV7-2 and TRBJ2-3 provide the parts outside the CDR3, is GAGVSQSPSNKVTEKGKDVELRCDPISGHTALYWYRQSLGQGLEFLIYFQGNSAPDKSGLPSDRFSAERTGGSVSTLTIQRTQQEDSAVYLCASSRGLAGVGDTQYFGPGTRLTVL.

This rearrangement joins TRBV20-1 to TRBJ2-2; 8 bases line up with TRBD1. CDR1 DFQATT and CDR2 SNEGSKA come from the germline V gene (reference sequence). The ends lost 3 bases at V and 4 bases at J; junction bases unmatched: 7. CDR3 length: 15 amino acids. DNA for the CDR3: TGCAGTGCTAGTTTCGGACAGGGTGTCACCGGGGAGCTGTTTTTT. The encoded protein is CSASFGQGVTGELFF.